The 23 T cell receptor beta chains presented below share a single source sample, sequenced in a study of T-cell reconstitution after alpha-beta-depleted transplantation in children. The TCRbeta library incorporated unique molecular identifiers. TCRdb re-called the PCR reads through MiXCR, storing one row per CDR3 protein. The sample yields 700,000 to 850,000 distinct CDR3 sequences, roughly 15% seen once. The sample in question was PBMCs, mostly from graft donor cells, obtained 360 days after TCRalphabeta/CD19-depleted stem cell transplant. These TCRs come from a male patient younger than 18 who had a stem cell transplant for acute lymphoblastic leukemia, so the T cells may come from the graft donor.

The chain carries TRBV5-1 and TRBJ2-7; the D call may be TRBD1 or TRBD2 (5 bases each). Trimming took off 3 bases at V and 4 bases at J, with 14 bases between the two ends. There are 14 residues in the CDR3. From germline, CDR1 is SGHRS and CDR2 YFSETQ. CDR3 amino acids: CASSWDPGAYEQYF. As DNA, the CDR3 is TGCGCCAGCAGCTGGGACCCGGGTGCTTACGAGCAGTACTTC.

The sample holds a few counts of this clonotype. The rearrangement uses TRBV25-1 and TRBJ2-3; no definite D call. CDR1 MGHDK and CDR2 SYGVNS come from the germline V gene. The CDR3 extends over 13 amino acids. Trimming shortened V by 10 bases and J by 6 bases, and 17 bases separated the two germline ends. Written as DNA, the CDR3 is TGTGCCACCCTGGCGCTCTTTGGGGATACGCAGTATTTT. Residues: CATLALFGDTQYF. Variable domain in full (rest from reference TRBV25-1 and TRBJ2-3): EADIYQTPRYLVIGTGKKITLECSQTMGHDKMYWYQQDPGMELHLIHYSYGVNSTEKGDLSSESTVSRIRTEHFPLTLESARPSHTSQYLCATLALFGDTQYFGPGTRLTVL.

The CDR3 loop is CAISDLAGGPSTDTQYF. The CDR3 DNA is TGTGCCATCAGTGATCTAGCGGGAGGGCCAAGCACAGATACGCAGTATTTT. This sequence joins TRBV10-3 and TRBJ2-3, with 12 bases that match TRBD2. The CDR3 has 17 residues. CDR1 is ENHRY, CDR2 SYGVKD, per germline. Trimming took 3 bases from V and 0 from J; bases not matched to a gene: 4.

The CDR3 region has the DNA TGTGCCAGCAGCCGTCGCCCGGAGGCCACGCAAAATGAGCAGTTCTTC. Protein product: CASSRRPEATQNEQFF. The chain uses TRBV7-8 and TRBJ2-1; tentatively, D is TRBD2 (5 bases). CDR1 is SGHVS and CDR2 is FQNEAQ in the germline V gene. This CDR3 has 16 amino acids. Trimming removed 5 bases at V and 7 bases at J, with 21 bases between.

The chain carries TRBV18 and TRBJ1-2, with D possibly being TRBD1 (6 bases). This CDR3 has 16 amino acids. CDR1 is KGHSH, CDR2 LQKENI, per germline. The V end was cut by 1 base, the J end by 4 bases, with 16 bases between. CDR3 bases: TGTGCCAGCTCACCACAGGATGACAGGACCTTCTATGGCTACACCTTC. Translation gives CASSPQDDRTFYGYTF.

This clonotype was seen a few times. The rearrangement uses TRBV20-1 and TRBJ1-2, with 8 bases that match TRBD1. CDR3 length: 14 residues. CDR1 is DFQATT, CDR2 SNEGSKA, per germline (reference sequence). The V and J ends lost 6 bases and 1 base, in that order; junction bases with no gene match: 7. The chain's CDR3 is CSAIDRGRNYGYTF. Written as DNA, the CDR3 is TGCAGTGCCATTGACAGGGGCCGTAACTATGGCTACACCTTC.

The chain carries TRBV15 and TRBJ2-5; the D gene is possibly TRBD2 (6 bases). The CDR3 runs to 15 residues. Trimming left V 5 bases short and J 4 bases short, with 17 bases between. Germline CDR1 is LNHNV and CDR2 is YYDKDF (reference sequence). CDR3 region: CATSSLGLGGETQYF. The CDR3 nucleotides read TGTGCCACCAGCTCCCTTGGTCTGGGGGGAGAGACCCAGTACTTC.

The chain recombines TRBV20-1 with TRBJ2-1, with 10 nucleotides matching TRBD2. CDR1 is DFQATT and CDR2 is SNEGSKA in the germline V gene (reference sequence). V lost 2 bases and J lost 6; bases outside the gene matches: 7. The CDR3 loop spans 15 amino acids. CDR3 amino acids: CSARLSGRAPNEQFF. DNA for the CDR3: TGCAGTGCTAGACTAAGCGGGAGGGCCCCCAATGAGCAGTTCTTC.

To note about this clonotype: A read error is possible here, since a much larger clone lies one base away. The chain combines TRBV20-1 with TRBJ2-3; 10 bases are shared with TRBD1. CDR3 length: 15 residues. In germline, CDR1 is DFQATT, CDR2 SNEGSKA (reference sequence). Germline trimming cut 6 bases from V and 6 bases from J; bases unmatched to any gene: 12. CDR3 bases: TGCAGTGCCTATCTGGGACAGGGGATTGTGGATACGCAGTATTTT. It encodes CSAYLGQGIVDTQYF.

This clonotype appeared a few times. This chain connects TRBV14 to TRBJ1-1; no definite D call. The CDR3 has 16 residues. V was cut by 2 bases and J by 1 base, with 14 bases left in between. Germline V gene lookup returns CDR1 SGHDN and CDR2 FVKESK. CDR3 amino acids: CASSQSLGEGNTEAFF. CDR3 sequence (DNA): TGTGCCAGCAGCCAATCTCTCGGGGAGGGGAACACTGAAGCTTTCTTT.

In its sample, this clonotype was seen many times. The CDR3 reads CASSVGRDSYEQYF. As DNA, the CDR3 is TGTGCCAGCAGCGTTGGCAGAGATTCCTACGAGCAGTACTTC. The genes are TRBV9 and TRBJ2-7; D gene unclear. Germline V gives CDR1 SGDLS, CDR2 YYNGEE. The V gene lost 2 bases and the J gene lost 1 base, with 10 bases spanning the gap. The CDR3 has 14 amino acids.

This clonotype has just a few counts. J is TRBJ2-7 and V is TRBV25-1; TRBD1 matches at 7 bases. The CDR3 contains 13 residues. Unmatched junction bases numbered 5, after V lost 4 bases and J lost 5 bases. Germline V gives CDR1 MGHDK, CDR2 SYGVNS. CDR3 loop: CASSAQGVNEQYF. The DNA of the CDR3 is TGTGCCAGCAGTGCCCAGGGGGTCAACGAGCAGTACTTC.

This clonotype showed up just a few times. J is TRBJ2-3 and V is TRBV9; D is tentatively TRBD1 or TRBD2 (5 bases each). This CDR3 has 16 amino acids. CDR1 is SGDLS, CDR2 YYNGEE, per germline. Between the trimmed V and J ends, which lost 0 bases and 5 bases, there was a span of 16 bases. The CDR3 loop reads CASSVGGVTALDTQYF. DNA for the CDR3: TGTGCCAGCAGCGTAGGAGGGGTTACTGCACTAGATACGCAGTATTTT.

The rearrangement links TRBV5-1 to TRBJ2-7; 9 positions match TRBD1. Germline lookup yields CDR1 SGHRS and CDR2 YFSETQ. The ends lost 4 bases at V and 3 bases at J; junction bases unmatched: 5. There are 14 residues in the CDR3. CDR3 in amino acids: CASSRQGDIYEQYF. CDR3 coding DNA: TGCGCCAGCAGCAGACAGGGGGATATCTACGAGCAGTACTTC.

In its sample, this clonotype was seen a few times. The chain joins TRBV20-1 to TRBJ1-3, with D possibly being TRBD1 (5 bases). From germline, CDR1 is DFQATT and CDR2 SNEGSKA (reference sequence). CDR3 length: 14 amino acids. The V and J ends lost 5 bases and 0 bases respectively, with 11 bases between them. CDR3 in amino acids: CSAHGGISGNTIYF. The CDR3, as DNA: TGCAGTGCTCATGGGGGGATCTCTGGAAACACCATATATTTT.

V gene TRBV12-3 or TRBV12-4 combines with J gene TRBJ2-1, with 11 bases matching TRBD2. Losses at the gene ends were 6 bases for V and 0 bases for J; bases not matched to a gene: 10. The CDR3 consists of 18 residues. CDR3 coding DNA: TGTGCCAGCAGGGGACTAGCGGCTGTCCAGAGCTCCTACAATGAGCAGTTCTTC. Protein sequence: CASRGLAAVQSSYNEQFF.

This clonotype was detected a few times. The J gene is TRBJ1-4, the V gene TRBV29-1; D remains ambiguous. Looked up from germline, CDR1 is SQVTM and CDR2 is ANQGSEA. The CDR3 extends over 12 amino acids. V lost 5 bases to trimming and J lost 0 bases, with 4 bases between them. The chain's CDR3 is CSVFSTNEKLFF. The CDR3 DNA reads as TGCAGCGTTTTCTCAACTAATGAAAAACTGTTTTTT.

This clonotype was picked up a small number of times. The chain couples TRBV12-3 or TRBV12-4 to TRBJ2-7; a weak D match, TRBD2 (6 bases). V was pared by 2 bases and J by 1 base, with 12 bases between. The CDR3 spans 15 residues. The CDR3 DNA follows: TGTGCCAGCAGTTTAAGCGGGTTTGCATCCTACGAGCAGTACTTC. Amino acid sequence: CASSLSGFASYEQYF.

On this clonotype itself: The junction departs from the called germline gene at one end, perhaps through a read error. V usage is TRBV18 and J usage is TRBJ2-2; 9 nucleotides match TRBD1. CDR1 KGHSH and CDR2 LQKENI come from the germline V gene. This CDR3 contains 14 residues. The CDR3, as DNA: TGTGCCAGCTCGCTTGTACGGGGACAGGGATGGATCGTATTT. Translating it yields CASSLVRGQGWIVF. Supplemented by reference TRBV18 and TRBJ2-2, the full variable domain reads NAGVMQNPRHLVRRRGQEARLRCSPMKGHSHVYWYRQLPEEGLKFMVYLQKENIIDESGMPKERFSAEFPKEGPSILRIQQVVRGDSAAYFCASSLVRGQGWIVFGEGSRLTVL.

This chain connects TRBV7-3 to TRBJ2-2; the D call may be TRBD1 or TRBD2 (5 bases each). V gave up 5 bases and J gave up 3 bases, with 13 bases separating them. The CDR3 covers 15 residues. From germline, CDR1 is SGHTA and CDR2 FQGTGA. CDR3 in amino acids: CASSPPGAYTGELFF. The CDR3, as DNA: TGTGCCAGCAGCCCACCCGGGGCCTACACCGGGGAGCTGTTTTTT.

This clonotype was counted between two and nine times. J is TRBJ1-2 and V is TRBV7-3; a weak D match, TRBD1 (5 bases). Germline V gene sequence: CDR1 SGHTA, CDR2 FQGTGA. V lost 5 bases, J lost 2 bases, and 12 bases lay in between. The CDR3 contains 14 residues. The CDR3 bases are TGTGCCAGCAGCGAAAGGGGCCGGAACTATGGCTACACCTTC. This codes for CASSERGRNYGYTF.

This clonotype was seen many times. This rearrangement joins TRBV5-1 to TRBJ2-7; D is unresolved. V shed 4 bases and J shed 0 bases, with 11 bases lying between them. Germline CDR1 reads SGHRS; CDR2 reads YFSETQ. The CDR3 is 14 residues long. The CDR3, as DNA: TGCGCCAGCAGCCTCGGACGGATCTCCTACGAGCAGTACTTC. This gives the protein CASSLGRISYEQYF.

As regards this clonotype: Just one base apart from a much larger clone, this may be a read error. The conserved phenylalanine or tryptophan is not found at the CDR3 terminus, so this likely reflects a read error. The chain recombines TRBV11-2 with TRBJ2-1, with D perhaps matching TRBD2 (6 bases). Germline CDR1 SGHAT, CDR2 FQNNGV. Trimming removed 5 bases from V and 6 bases from J, with 17 bases in between. The CDR3 totals 15 residues. The chain's CDR3 is CASSRLRGGSNEQFV. For the CDR3, the DNA is TGTGCCAGCAGCCGCCTTAGGGGAGGATCCAATGAGCAGTTCGTC.